A single sample is the source of the 32 T cell receptor beta chains below, sequenced in a study of blood T cell repertoires in COVID-19. Sequencing used immunoSEQ multiplex PCR; TCRdb keeps in-frame clones, though not all of them. The data contain approximately 220,000 clones, over 85% of them singletons. Sequencing was performed on PBMCs or T cells enriched from blood (not recorded which). These receptors were taken from a woman in her twenties or thirties with acute COVID-19.

V usage is TRBV19 and J usage is TRBJ2-7; 10 bases are shared with TRBD2. The CDR3 runs 16 residues. The V gene's germline CDR1 is LNHDA and CDR2 SQIVND (reference sequence). Losses at the gene ends were 4 bases for V and 5 bases for J; bases not matched to a gene: 11. The CDR3, as DNA: TGTGCCAGTAGTACCCGAGGGACTAGCGCCAGCCACGAGCAGTACTTC. It encodes CASSTRGTSASHEQYF.

V usage is TRBV28 and J usage is TRBJ1-4; no clear D. The CDR3 extends over 12 amino acids. Trimming stripped 2 bases from V and 8 bases from J, with 6 bases between. Germline lookup yields CDR1 MDHEN and CDR2 SYDVKM. In nucleotides, the CDR3 is TGTGCCAGCAGTTTAGCAGAAGAAAAACTGTTTTTT. Its translation: CASSLAEEKLFF.

The chain combines TRBV11-2 with TRBJ1-1; D might be TRBD1 (5 bases). Germline V gene lookup returns CDR1 SGHAT and CDR2 FQNNGV. The CDR3 has 15 amino acids. Between the trimmed V and J ends, which lost 5 bases and 1 base, there was a span of 14 bases. The CDR3 DNA reads as TGTGCCAGCAGCGCCTTGGGACTCCCGAACACTGAAGCTTTCTTT. This gives the protein CASSALGLPNTEAFF.

This clone was seen a single time. The chain couples TRBV27 to TRBJ2-7, with 9 bases identical to TRBD1. The junction had 7 bases not matched to a gene; V was cut back by 2 bases and J by 2 bases. Per the germline V gene, CDR1 is MNHEY and CDR2 is SMNVEV (reference sequence). This CDR3 spans 16 amino acids. For the CDR3, the DNA is TGTGCCAGCAGTTTAGAGGGACAGGGAATAGCCTACGAGCAGTACTTC. Translation gives CASSLEGQGIAYEQYF.

The J gene is TRBJ2-1, the V gene TRBV7-2; D is undetermined. V lost 7 bases to trimming and J lost 15 bases, with 16 bases between them. CDR1 is SGHTA, CDR2 FQGNSA, per germline. The length of the CDR3 is 11 residues. CDR3: CASTPGHLMFF. The CDR3 DNA reads as TGTGCCAGCACCCCTGGGCACTTGATGTTCTTC.

The V gene is TRBV7-8, the J gene TRBJ1-1; 11 bases align to TRBD1. Unmatched junction bases numbered 5, after V lost 5 bases and J lost 6 bases. CDR1 is SGHVS and CDR2 is FQNEAQ in the germline V gene. This CDR3 spans 14 amino acids. As DNA, the CDR3 is TGTGCCAGCAGCCTCCCGGGACAGGGGGCTGAAGCTTTCTTT. This codes for CASSLPGQGAEAFF.

The chain couples TRBV5-4 to TRBJ1-1; 10 nucleotides align to TRBD1. This CDR3 region has 14 residues. Germline values: CDR1 SGHNT, CDR2 YYREEE (reference sequence). Unmatched junction bases numbered 4, after V lost 3 bases and J lost 5 bases. The CDR3 sequence is CASSWGQGQTEAFF. CDR3 nucleotide sequence: TGTGCCAGCAGCTGGGGACAGGGGCAAACTGAAGCTTTCTTT.

The chain carries TRBV5-1 and TRBJ2-1; D is perhaps TRBD2 (5 bases). V dropped 7 bases and J dropped 9 bases, with 14 bases sitting between them. In germline, CDR1 is SGHRS, CDR2 YFSETQ. The CDR3 spans 12 residues. CDR3 residues: CASGEPGSEQFF. The CDR3 coding sequence is TGCGCCAGCGGAGAACCGGGGTCTGAGCAGTTCTTC. The whole variable domain, filled in from reference TRBV5-1 and TRBJ2-1, reads KAGVTQTPRYLIKTRGQQVTLSCSPISGHRSVSWYQQTPGQGLQFLFEYFSETQRNKGNFPGRFSGRQFSNSRSEMNVSTLELGDSALYLCASGEPGSEQFFGPGTRLTVL.

V usage is TRBV21-1 and J usage is TRBJ1-1; TRBD1 reflects the table's D call only, with no check against the DNA. TRBV21-1 is a pseudogene. The CDR3 runs 17 residues. DNA for the CDR3: TGTGCCAGCAGCACCCCGGGACAGGGGCCCATGAACACTGAAGCTTTCTTT. This sequence encodes CASSTPGQGPMNTEAFF.

V is TRBV2 and J is TRBJ1-1; 7 bases are a match to TRBD1. After removal of 7 bases from V and 0 bases from J, the junction contained 5 bases not matched to a gene. Per germline, CDR1 SNHLY and CDR2 FYNNEI. This CDR3 comprises 14 residues. Here the CDR3 reads CASKHRGLNTEAFF. In nucleotides, the CDR3 is TGTGCCAGCAAACACAGGGGATTGAACACTGAAGCTTTCTTT.

The chain carries TRBV21-1 and TRBJ1-5. TRBV21-1 is assigned pseudogene status. This CDR3 has 16 amino acids. The CDR3 DNA is TGTGCCAGCAGCAAAGACGAGTTCTATAGCAATCAGCCCCAGCATTTT. Translation gives CASSKDEFYSNQPQHF.

The chain links TRBV30 to TRBJ1-2; D perhaps matches TRBD1 (5 bases). Trimming took 3 bases from V and 5 from J, leaving 19 bases between them. Germline V gene sequence: CDR1 GTSNPN, CDR2 SVGIG (reference sequence). The CDR3 sequence is 15 residues long. CDR3 DNA: TGTGCCTGGAGCGAAGGGGCAGGCCGAGAGTATGGCTACACCTTC. This gives the protein CAWSEGAGREYGYTF.

J is TRBJ2-3 and V is TRBV12-3 or TRBV12-4; TRBD2 aligns across 7 bases. The length of the CDR3 is 11 residues. V trimming: 4 bases; J trimming: 8 bases; junction bases outside the gene matches: 0. CDR3 nucleotides: TGTGCCAGCAGTTGGGGGGGTACGCAGTATTTT. It codes for CASSWGGTQYF.

This clone was detected only once. The V gene is TRBV3-1 (or the pseudogene TRBV3-2), the J gene TRBJ2-1, with TRBD2 identical over 7 bases. From germline, CDR1 is LGHDT and CDR2 YNNKEL (reference sequence). V shed 3 bases, J shed 0 bases, and the junction held 5 bases outside the gene matches. This CDR3 has 16 residues. This CDR3 reads CASSHNSGRSYNEQFF. The DNA for the CDR3 is TGTGCCAGCAGCCACAATAGCGGGCGCTCCTACAATGAGCAGTTCTTC.

V and J are TRBV7-2 and TRBJ1-1; 7 positions match TRBD1. CDR3 length: 15 amino acids. Trimming removed 5 bases from V and 4 bases from J; junction bases left unmatched: 10. Per germline, CDR1 SGHTA and CDR2 FQGNSA. The CDR3 here is CASSQSATGSTEAFF. As DNA, the CDR3 is TGTGCCAGCAGCCAAAGCGCGACAGGGAGCACTGAAGCTTTCTTT.

The rearrangement uses TRBV27 and TRBJ2-7, with 11 bases lining up with TRBD2. The germline gives CDR1 MNHEY, CDR2 SMNVEV (reference sequence). The CDR3 spans 17 residues. J lost 2 bases, V lost 4 bases, and 10 bases had no gene match. The CDR3 sequence is CASSSEAGTSGPYEQYF. The DNA of the CDR3 is TGTGCCAGCAGTTCTGAGGCCGGGACTAGCGGACCCTACGAGCAGTACTTC.

The chain has TRBV4-3 and TRBJ2-2; D gene unclear. Trimming left V 4 bases short and J 1 base short, with 10 bases between. CDR1 and CDR2 from the germline V gene are LGHNA and YSLEER. The CDR3 totals 15 residues. DNA for the CDR3: TGCGCCAGCAGCCCCGCCGGGTTGAACACCGGGGAGCTGTTTTTT. It specifies CASSPAGLNTGELFF.

This clone was found once. The chain carries TRBV5-1 and TRBJ2-4, with 7 bases lining up with TRBD1. V lost 3 bases to trimming and J lost 2 bases; unmatched junction nucleotides: 8. This CDR3 is 16 amino acids long. Germline V gene data show CDR1 as SGHRS and CDR2 as YFSETQ. The CDR3 is CASSSTGFGTKNIQYF. The DNA of the CDR3 is TGCGCCAGCAGCTCGACAGGGTTTGGGACCAAAAACATTCAGTACTTC.

The chain carries TRBV5-6 and TRBJ1-1; D unresolved. Germline-derived CDR1 and CDR2 are SGHDT and YYEEEE. Trimming cost V 0 bases and J 8 bases, with 8 bases left between them. The CDR3 has 12 residues. For the CDR3, the DNA is TGTGCCAGCAGCTTGGGCGTTCTAGAAGCTTTCTTT. Its protein is CASSLGVLEAFF.

The chain is built from TRBV7-6 and TRBJ2-3; a weak D match, TRBD2 (6 bases). Trimming took off 1 base at V and 1 base at J, with 12 bases between the two ends. The length of the CDR3 is 16 residues. CDR1 is SGHVS, CDR2 FNYEAQ, per germline. The CDR3 DNA reads TGTGCCAGCAGCTTAGTTGCCGCTAGCGGCACAGATACGCAGTATTTT. This encodes CASSLVAASGTDTQYF.

This clone was seen a handful of times. The chain joins TRBV7-9 to TRBJ2-6, with TRBD2 matching over 7 bases. Looked up from germline, CDR1 is SEHNR and CDR2 is FQNEAQ (reference sequence). J lost 0 bases, V lost 6 bases, and 8 bases had no gene match. The CDR3 consists of 17 residues. The CDR3 protein is CASSRGTGGSGANVLTF. In DNA form, the CDR3 reads TGTGCCAGCAGTCGTGGGACGGGGGGCTCTGGGGCCAACGTCCTGACTTTC.

This sequence joins TRBV10-3 and TRBJ2-5; 10 bases fit TRBD2. Trimming cost V 2 bases and J 7 bases; bases outside gene matches: 16. This CDR3 has 18 residues. Germline V gives CDR1 ENHRY, CDR2 SYGVKD. CDR3 protein: CAISERPTTSGPDATQYF. The CDR3 DNA follows: TGTGCCATCAGTGAGCGCCCCACGACTAGCGGGCCTGATGCGACCCAGTACTTC.

The chain's CDR3 is CAISAAGLTEAFF. In nucleotides, the CDR3 is TGTGCCATCAGTGCGGCGGGGCTCACTGAAGCTTTCTTT. This rearrangement joins TRBV10-3 to TRBJ1-1; a weak D match, TRBD1 (5 bases). The CDR3 is 13 amino acids. From germline, CDR1 is ENHRY and CDR2 SYGVKD. With 4 bases removed from V and 4 bases from J, the gap between germline ends came to 10 bases.

This chain connects TRBV3-1 (or the pseudogene TRBV3-2) to TRBJ1-4; TRBD1 is a possible D gene (5 bases). Trimming took 4 bases from V and 7 from J, leaving 19 bases between them. CDR3 size: 16 residues. The germline gives CDR1 LGHDT, CDR2 YNNKEL (reference sequence). The CDR3 DNA sequence: TGTGCCAGCAGCCTGGGTTTGACAGCGTTGGGTGAAAAACTGTTTTTT. This translates into CASSLGLTALGEKLFF.

This chain uses TRBV6-4 with TRBJ2-1; 10 bases agree with TRBD2. The CDR3 is 16 amino acids. The junction had 3 bases not matched to a gene; V was cut back by 4 bases and J by 0 bases. Germline V gene lookup returns CDR1 MRHNA and CDR2 SNTAGT. CDR3 coding DNA: TGTGCCAGCAGTGCCAGCGGGGGGGGCTCCTACAATGAGCAGTTCTTC. Protein sequence: CASSASGGGSYNEQFF.

The CDR3 loop is CASSLRWEGGWPQHF. CDR3 DNA sequence: TGTGCCAGCAGTTTAAGGTGGGAAGGAGGGTGGCCCCAGCATTTT. V is TRBV27 and J is TRBJ1-5, with D hard to call. This CDR3 spans 15 amino acids. Trimming took off 2 bases at V and 9 bases at J, with 17 bases between the two ends. Per the germline V gene, CDR1 is MNHEY and CDR2 is SMNVEV (reference sequence).

This clone was counted a single time. This chain uses TRBV28 with TRBJ1-5; weak D call: TRBD1 (6 bases). The CDR3 has 17 residues. With 6 bases removed from V and 1 base from J, the gap between germline ends came to 19 bases. Germline V gene data show CDR1 as MDHEN and CDR2 as SYDVKM. CDR3 protein: CASSTNFDRFSNQPQHF. CDR3 bases: TGTGCCAGCAGCACAAACTTCGACAGGTTCAGCAATCAGCCCCAGCATTTT.

The table lists this clone with a few counts. The V gene is TRBV7-3, the J gene TRBJ1-1; 8 nucleotides align to TRBD1. The CDR3 is 14 amino acids. V was clipped by 4 bases and J by 2 bases; unmatched bases: 3. Germline CDR1 and CDR2: SGHTA and FQGTGA. The CDR3 loop reads CASSSSGGNTEAFF. The CDR3 DNA is TGTGCCAGCAGCTCTTCAGGGGGCAACACTGAAGCTTTCTTT.

The rearrangement links TRBV18 to TRBJ2-7, with TRBD2 matching 11 bases. CDR3 size: 15 residues. The germline CDR1 and CDR2 sequences are KGHSH and LQKENI. Germline trimming cut 3 bases from V and 6 bases from J; bases unmatched to any gene: 7. The CDR3 nucleotides read TGTGCCAGCTCACCTAGCGGGGGGGCCGAGAGCGAGCAGTACTTC. Its protein is CASSPSGGAESEQYF.

This clone was counted a single time. This rearrangement joins TRBV30 to TRBJ2-7, with 7 bases aligning to TRBD1. The CDR3 totals 15 residues. J lost 3 bases, V lost 4 bases, and 12 bases had no gene match. Germline V lookup: CDR1 GTSNPN, CDR2 SVGIG (reference sequence). The CDR3, as DNA: TGTGCCTGGACCTCCCTGACAGGGATGAACTACGAGCAGTACTTC. Its protein is CAWTSLTGMNYEQYF.

The V and J genes are TRBV6-5 and TRBJ2-5, with a weak D call TRBD1 (5 bases). V was shortened by 4 bases and J by 5 bases, with 20 bases between the two germline ends. Germline assignment: CDR1 MNHEY and CDR2 SVGAGI. CDR3 length: 16 residues. CDR3: CASSSFGQGGGETQYF. In DNA, the CDR3 is TGTGCCAGCAGTTCCTTCGGGCAGGGTGGTGGTGAGACCCAGTACTTC.

The chain's CDR3 is CASSGNRDEQYF. Written as DNA, the CDR3 is TGTGCCAGCAGTGGCAACAGGGACGAGCAGTACTTC. The rearrangement joins TRBV12-3 or TRBV12-4 to TRBJ2-7; possibly TRBD1 for D (6 bases). V gave up 5 bases and J gave up 5 bases, with 10 bases separating them. This CDR3 region has 12 residues.